This TCR beta chain was sequenced during a study of CD8+ T cells in alopecia areata. Study-level points and caveats: Sequencing of scalp samples also includes resident alphabeta T cells from normal skin. Many expanded lesional clones persisted during tofacitinib (in both scalp and blood).

The sample's treatment: oral pan-JAK inhibitor, 5-10 mg twice daily. Alopecia areata patients had lesional scalp punch biopsies and peripheral blood taken from them. Concerning this clone itself: Its antigen is not known.

The CDR3 is made up of 14 amino acids. Germline V lookup: CDR1 SGHAT, CDR2 FQNNGV. Trimming left V 4 bases short and J 5 bases short, with 13 bases between. The sequencing template was cDNA reverse transcribed from extracted RNA. Data came from immunoSEQ multiplex PCR; TCRdb stores just in-frame clones and leaves some out. The table has approximately 210,000 clones, about 65% seen once. The rearrangement uses TRBV11-2 and TRBJ2-3; tentatively, D is TRBD1 (5 bases). The source was CD4+ T cells sorted from blood, collected between weeks 49 and 50, from a patient treated with tofacitinib. This receptor was obtained from a human donor with alopecia areata. The chain's CDR3 is CASSSQGPKDTQYF. CDR3 nucleotide sequence: TGTGCCAGCAGCTCCCAGGGTCCAAAAGATACGCAGTATTTT. Together with reference TRBV11-2 and TRBJ2-3, the CDR3 gives the full variable domain: EAGVAQSPRYKIIEKRQSVAFWCNPISGHATLYWYQQILGQGPKLLIQFQNNGVVDDSQLPKDRFSAERLKGVDSTLKIQPAKLEDSAVYLCASSSQGPKDTQYFGPGTRLTVL.